This TCR beta chain was recorded in a study of blood T cell repertoires in COVID-19. V lost 8 bases, J lost 0 bases, and 12 bases stayed unmatched. The CDR3 consists of 17 residues. CDR1 is MDHEN and CDR2 is SYDVKM in the germline V gene. Using immunoSEQ multiplex PCR, the repertoire was profiled, and TCRdb retains in-frame clones only, with some absent. The table records 350,000 to 450,000 clones, around 87% of them present only once. Source material: peripheral blood. J is TRBJ1-2 and V is TRBV28; 10 bases agree with TRBD1. The clonotype comes from a woman aged 55-75 years with COVID-19, enrolled during active disease. CDR3: CASLGIGTGATNYGYTF. Written as DNA, the CDR3 is TGTGCCAGCCTCGGAATCGGGACAGGGGCGACTAACTATGGCTACACCTTC.